There are many counts of the clone carrying this T cell receptor (beta chain). Template switching added a universal primer binding site, and final cDNA carried unique molecular identifiers. TCRdb redid the calling of the 5' RACE reads with MiXCR, one entry per CDR3 protein. Of some 500,000 distinct CDR3 sequences listed, less than 25% are singletons. This entry belongs to a study of identical twins. This CDR3 spans 12 amino acids. Germline CDR1 and CDR2: SQVTM and ANQGSEA. V lost 4 bases and J lost 8, with 12 bases in between. The same sample was also used in a study of T cells expressing NK-cell markers.

This receptor was obtained from a woman under 30 in good health. The chain employs TRBV29-1 and TRBJ2-1; no definite D call. Source material: CD4+ T cells sorted from blood. CDR3 nucleotide sequence: TGCAGCGTTGTTCTTAACTCATATGAGCAGTTCTTC. Translation gives CSVVLNSYEQFF.